The present entry profiles one TCR beta chain with its context. The source of the sample is a study of blood T cell repertoires in COVID-19. For the study at large: COVID-19 samples from acute and convalescent phases originated in the United States, Italy and Spain. The cDNA or gDNA used as material had been derived from T cells, B-cell-depleted T cells, or PBMCs.

Per the study methods: Nucleated cell number was recorded as an estimate derived from reference gene primer amplification. The table came from immunoSEQ multiplex PCR; TCRdb's copy has only in-frame clones and leaves some out. The DNA gave D and trimming, while V, J and clone size come from that table. This sample has about 200,000 clones, with 92% found just once. Trimming took off 7 bases at V and 11 bases at J, with 14 bases between the two ends. The CDR3 loop spans 11 amino acids. Germline V lookup: CDR1 LNHDA, CDR2 SQIVND (reference sequence). This chain links TRBV19 with TRBJ1-1, with no clear D. This receptor was obtained from a man under 40 with acute or convalescent COVID-19. The specimen sequenced was peripheral blood. DNA for the CDR3: TGTGCCAGTACTCCGGGGTTTTTCGCTTTCTTT. Translating gives CASTPGFFAFF.